The rows below give T cell receptor beta chains drawn from one sample of a study of OX40 agonist ivuxolimab in advanced cancers. Profiling relied on immunoSEQ multiplex PCR, and the TCRdb table lists in-frame clones only, not all of them. Counted here are approximately 52,000 clones, roughly 84% occurring once; the ten biggest clones make up roughly 1.1%. Material: CD4+ or CD8+ T cells sorted from blood, obtained in a trial of the OX40 agonist ivuxolimab. The receptors here all came from an adult with an advanced solid tumor such as melanoma, head and neck, liver or kidney cancer. CDR3s include the opening cysteine and the closing phenylalanine or tryptophan. D genes are given only for firm matches. Clone size is not always given. Where it is, it says once, few, many or a class for expanded clones.

V	J	size	D	CDR3	DNA
TRBV5-4	TRBJ2-1	NA	NA	CASSLVQNEQFF	TGTGCCAGCAGCTTGGTCCAGAATGAGCAGTTCTTC
TRBV6-1	TRBJ2-7	NA	NA	CASIETGYSYEQYF	TGTGCCAGCATAGAAACAGGGTACTCCTACGAGCAGTACTTC
TRBV6-5	TRBJ2-7	NA	TRBD1	CASSYRDRGSYEQYF	TGTGCCAGCAGTTACAGGGACAGGGGGTCCTACGAGCAGTACTTC
TRBV5-1	TRBJ2-1	NA	TRBD1	CASSPGQGDYNEQFF	TGCGCCAGCAGCCCCGGACAGGGGGACTACAATGAGCAGTTCTTC
TRBV30	TRBJ1-4	NA	TRBD1	CAWSGGQGREKLFF	TGTGCCTGGAGTGGGGGACAGGGGCGTGAAAAACTGTTTTTT
TRBV9	TRBJ2-2	NA	NA	CASSVAPWGELFF	TGTGCCAGCAGCGTAGCCCCATGGGGGGAGCTGTTTTTT
TRBV5-1	TRBJ2-7	NA	TRBD1	CASSLTGVNYEQYF	TGCGCCAGCAGCTTGACAGGGGTCAACTACGAGCAGTACTTC
TRBV11-2	TRBJ2-4	NA	TRBD2	CASSHGLAGLGAKNIQYF	TGTGCCAGCAGCCACGGACTAGCGGGACTCGGGGCCAAAAACATTCAGTACTTC
TRBV5-5	TRBJ1-2	few	TRBD1	CASSLAGTALNYGYTF	TGTGCCAGCAGCTTGGCCGGGACAGCCCTTAACTATGGCTACACCTTC
TRBV6-1	TRBJ2-6	NA	NA	CASSERVVSSGANVLTF	TGTGCCAGCAGTGAAAGGGTCGTCTCCTCTGGGGCCAACGTCCTGACTTTC
TRBV5-4	TRBJ1-3	few	TRBD1	CASSPGQGRGNTIYF	TGTGCCAGCAGCCCGGGACAGGGTAGGGGAAACACCATATATTTT
TRBV7-6	TRBJ2-6	NA	NA	CASSLEGYGANVLTF	TGTGCCAGCAGCTTAGAGGGGTATGGGGCCAACGTCCTGACTTTC
TRBV9	TRBJ1-4	NA	TRBD1	CASSVEGTGYEKLFF	TGTGCCAGCAGCGTAGAAGGGACAGGGTATGAAAAACTGTTTTTT
TRBV5-4	TRBJ2-5	NA	TRBD1	CASSHPGQGGRTQYF	TGTGCCAGCAGCCATCCGGGACAGGGGGGCCGGACCCAGTACTTC
TRBV28	TRBJ1-4	NA	NA	CASSLRRTNEKLFF	TGTGCCAGCAGTTTGAGACGGACTAATGAAAAACTGTTTTTT
TRBV30	TRBJ2-4	few	NA	CAWSGPDSFGIQYF	TGTGCCTGGAGTGGGCCGGACAGTTTCGGCATTCAGTACTTC
TRBV29-1	TRBJ2-3	NA	NA	CSVCLRSRTDTQYF	TGCAGCGTTTGCCTGAGGTCAAGAACAGATACGCAGTATTTT
TRBV9	TRBJ1-3	NA	NA	CASSVTLPGDSGNTIYF	TGTGCCAGCAGCGTAACCTTGCCAGGGGACTCTGGAAACACCATATATTTT
TRBV28	TRBJ2-6	NA	NA	CASSFDFSGANVLTF	TGTGCCAGCAGTTTCGATTTCTCTGGGGCCAACGTCCTGACTTTC
TRBV7-2	TRBJ2-3	NA	NA	CASSLGPGPATDTQYF	TGTGCCAGCAGCTTAGGCCCGGGACCCGCCACAGATACGCAGTATTTT
TRBV7-9	TRBJ2-7	NA	NA	CASSSMIGQNLYF	TGTGCCAGCAGCTCGATGATAGGACAGAATTTGTACTTC
TRBV18	TRBJ2-3	NA	TRBD1	CASSPRTGNTDTQYF	TGTGCCAGCTCACCCAGGACAGGGAACACAGATACGCAGTATTTT